A single sample gave rise to the 23 T cell receptor beta chains below, sequenced in a study of T cells in Graves' hyperthyroidism and ophthalmopathy. RNA transcripts served as the template for amplifying TCR beta CDR3 regions. RT-PCR in the first round (using the HTBI primer set) targeted the TCR CDR3. MiXCR, run by TCRdb on the multiplex PCR reads, gives a single entry per CDR3 protein. The sample has roughly 660,000 distinct CDR3 sequences; roughly a sixth are singletons. The sequencing input was blood. These receptors originate from a man aged 50 to 60 with Graves' hyperthyroidism.

The gene calls are TRBV28 and TRBJ1-5; D uncertain. Germline V gene data show CDR1 as MDHEN and CDR2 as SYDVKM. The CDR3 spans 12 residues. Trimming pared 2 bases from V and 12 bases from J, leaving 11 bases between. The CDR3 DNA sequence: TGTGCCAGCAGTTTAACAGCCCGTTACCAGCATTTT. Encoded protein: CASSLTARYQHF.

The rearrangement uses TRBV12-3 or TRBV12-4 and TRBJ2-3, with a weak D call TRBD1 (6 bases). V dropped 3 bases and J dropped 3 bases, with 10 bases sitting between them. This CDR3 is built from 14 residues. The CDR3 here is CASSLDRKTDTQYF. The CDR3 coding sequence is TGTGCCAGCAGTTTGGACAGAAAAACAGATACGCAGTATTTT.

This clonotype was seen at least ten times. This chain links TRBV7-2 with TRBJ2-5; 7 bases agree with TRBD2. The V and J ends lost 5 bases and 5 bases, in that order; junction bases with no gene match: 8. CDR3 length: 14 amino acids. CDR1 is SGHTA, CDR2 FQGNSA, per germline. CDR3 residues: CASSPRRGGETQYF. The CDR3 region has the DNA TGTGCCAGCAGCCCGCGTCGGGGAGGGGAGACCCAGTACTTC.

CDR3 loop: CSALEGETQYF. CDR3 coding DNA: TGCAGTGCTCTCGAGGGGGAGACCCAGTACTTC. The chain is built from TRBV20-1 and TRBJ2-5; D might be TRBD1 or TRBD2, each matching 5 bases. The CDR3 spans 11 residues. V lost 5 bases to trimming and J lost 5 bases, with 9 bases between them. Germline V lookup: CDR1 DFQATT, CDR2 SNEGSKA (reference sequence).

This clonotype was seen at least ten times. The J gene is TRBJ1-2, the V gene TRBV29-1; 10 nucleotides agree with TRBD1. The germline V gene encodes CDR1 SQVTM and CDR2 ANQGSEA. This CDR3 is built from 12 residues. With 7 bases clipped from V and 6 bases from J, the junction kept 5 bases outside the gene matches. CDR3 DNA sequence: TGCAGCGCCGCTGGGACAGGGGATGGCTACACCTTC. This codes for CSAAGTGDGYTF.

This clonotype was detected only a few times. This sequence joins TRBV12-3 or TRBV12-4 and TRBJ1-5, with 7 bases aligning to TRBD1. The CDR3 consists of 13 residues. J gave up 4 bases and V 7 bases, and 4 bases lay outside the gene matches. CDR3 sequence (DNA): TGTGCCAGCACCTCGACAGGGAATCAGCCCCAGCATTTT. Translating gives CASTSTGNQPQHF.

This clonotype was counted at least ten times. The chain is built from TRBV11-2 and TRBJ2-1; 7 positions match TRBD2. V was pared by 1 base and J by 9 bases, with 15 bases of the junction left unmatched. The germline gives CDR1 SGHAT, CDR2 FQNNGV. CDR3 length: 17 amino acids. CDR3 region: CASSLVPPAGRLGEQFF. CDR3 DNA: TGTGCCAGCAGCTTAGTCCCCCCAGCGGGACGTCTGGGTGAGCAGTTCTTC.

This clonotype showed up many times. This rearrangement joins TRBV28 to TRBJ1-5; possible D gene TRBD1, 6 bases. The CDR3 loop spans 14 amino acids. Germline-derived CDR1 and CDR2 are MDHEN and SYDVKM. V was shortened by 6 bases and J by 7 bases, with 16 bases between the two germline ends. The CDR3 nucleotides are TGTGCCAGCAGCTCTACAGGGATCTGGCAGCCCCAGCATTTT. Its translation: CASSSTGIWQPQHF.

In DNA, the CDR3 is TGCAGCGTCCTGATACAGGGCGTGGAGGCCGGGGAGCTGTTTTTT. This sequence encodes CSVLIQGVEAGELFF. V gene TRBV29-1 combines with J gene TRBJ2-2; D possibly corresponds to TRBD1 (6 bases). Germline V gene sequence: CDR1 SQVTM, CDR2 ANQGSEA. The CDR3 runs to 15 residues. Trimming took off 6 bases at V and 6 bases at J, with 20 bases between the two ends.

There are a few counts of this clonotype. The chain couples TRBV19 to TRBJ2-7, with no clear D. Trimming cost V 11 bases and J 2 bases, with 13 bases left between them. Germline V CDR1 and CDR2: LNHDA, SQIVND (reference sequence). This CDR3 is built from 12 residues. CDR3 sequence (DNA): TGTGCCGCGTCGACAAGTCCCTACGAGCAGTACTTC. Its protein is CAASTSPYEQYF. Supplemented by reference TRBV19 and TRBJ2-7, the full variable domain reads DGGITQSPKYLFRKEGQNVTLSCEQNLNHDAMYWYRQDPGQGLRLIYYSQIVNDFQKGDIAEGYSVSREKKESFPLTVTSAQKNPTAFYLCAASTSPYEQYFGPGTRLTVT.

This clonotype was detected ten times or more. The chain carries TRBV12-3 or TRBV12-4 and TRBJ1-4, with D unresolved. CDR3 length: 14 residues. V was trimmed by 4 bases and J by 0 bases, leaving 6 bases between them. The CDR3 coding sequence is TGTGCCAGCAGTTCCACTTCAACTAATGAAAAACTGTTTTTT. Amino acid sequence: CASSSTSTNEKLFF.

This clonotype has at least ten counts. J is TRBJ2-3 and V is TRBV12-3 or TRBV12-4; 8 bases line up with TRBD2. After removal of 8 bases from V and 12 bases from J, the junction contained 7 bases not matched to a gene. The CDR3 has 11 amino acids. CDR3 region: CASQTGTSQYF. CDR3 sequence (DNA): TGTGCCAGCCAGACCGGGACTAGTCAGTATTTT.

J is TRBJ2-7 and V is TRBV7-9, with 9 bases that match TRBD2. This CDR3 is 17 amino acids long. Germline lookup yields CDR1 SEHNR and CDR2 FQNEAQ (reference sequence). The J segment lost 5 bases and the V segment lost 5 bases, leaving 16 bases of the junction unmatched. The DNA for the CDR3 is TGTGCCAGCAGCGAGCGGGGTCTTCTAGCGGGATCTCACGAGCAGTACTTC. It yields the protein CASSERGLLAGSHEQYF.

This clonotype was counted a few times. The rearrangement links TRBV19 to TRBJ2-1, with 11 nucleotides matching TRBD2. This CDR3 is 15 amino acids long. The V segment lost 1 base and the J segment 7 bases; nucleotides outside the gene matches: 3. Germline-derived CDR1 and CDR2 are LNHDA and SQIVND (reference sequence). This CDR3 is CASSIGIAGGNEQFF. CDR3 coding DNA: TGTGCCAGTAGTATAGGAATAGCGGGGGGGAATGAGCAGTTCTTC.

This clonotype was seen repeatedly, ten times or more. The chain has TRBV27 and TRBJ2-1; D is possibly TRBD2 (6 bases). Germline CDR1 and CDR2: MNHEY and SMNVEV (reference sequence). The V and J ends lost 4 bases and 4 bases respectively, with 23 bases between them. The CDR3 is 18 residues long. The CDR3 loop is CASSSTRPGAGGYNEQFF. Written as DNA, the CDR3 is TGTGCCAGCAGTTCTACTCGACCGGGAGCCGGTGGGTACAATGAGCAGTTCTTC.

Turning to this clonotype: One end of the junction is discordant with germline, which a read error may explain. The chain is built from TRBV5-1 and TRBJ1-6; 9 positions agree with TRBD1. The CDR3 extends over 14 amino acids. Germline values: CDR1 SGHRS, CDR2 YFSETQ. The CDR3 DNA reads TGCGCCAGCACCCCGGGACAGGGCAATTCACCCCTCCTCTTT. Translation: CASTPGQGNSPLLF.

The chain uses TRBV28 and TRBJ1-1; D possibly corresponds to TRBD1 (6 bases). Per germline, CDR1 MDHEN and CDR2 SYDVKM. V lost 8 bases and J 1 base, leaving 11 bases between the germline ends. This CDR3 region has 13 residues. The CDR3 DNA reads as TGTGCCAGCGGACAGATTGAGAACACTGAAGCTTTCTTT. This translates into CASGQIENTEAFF. The full variable domain, its missing parts supplied by reference TRBV28 and TRBJ1-1, is DVKVTQSSRYLVKRTGEKVFLECVQDMDHENMFWYRQDPGLGLRLIYFSYDVKMKEKGDIPEGYSVSREKKERFSLILESASTNQTSMYLCASGQIENTEAFFGQGTRLTVV.

The rearrangement uses TRBV20-1 and TRBJ2-4; TRBD1 or TRBD2 may be the D gene (5 bases each). V gave up 5 bases and J gave up 1 base, with 15 bases separating them. The germline V gene has CDR1 DFQATT and CDR2 SNEGSKA (reference sequence). The CDR3 runs to 15 residues. As DNA, the CDR3 is TGCAGTGCTCCCCCCCCCGGGACGGCCAAAAACATTCAGTACTTC. Protein product: CSAPPPGTAKNIQYF.

This clonotype came up many times. The chain couples TRBV28 to TRBJ2-7; no definite D call. The CDR3 is 15 amino acids. Deletions cut 0 bases from V and 0 bases from J, with 9 bases between. Per the germline V gene, CDR1 is MDHEN and CDR2 is SYDVKM. CDR3 region: CASSLWQESSYEQYF. As DNA, the CDR3 is TGTGCCAGCAGTTTATGGCAGGAGAGCTCCTACGAGCAGTACTTC. The full variable domain, its missing parts supplied by reference TRBV28 and TRBJ2-7, is DVKVTQSSRYLVKRTGEKVFLECVQDMDHENMFWYRQDPGLGLRLIYFSYDVKMKEKGDIPEGYSVSREKKERFSLILESASTNQTSMYLCASSLWQESSYEQYFGPGTRLTVT.

In this sample, this clonotype turned up many times. The chain couples TRBV12-3 or TRBV12-4 to TRBJ1-6; no clear D gene. V lost 6 bases and J lost 7, with 13 bases in between. This CDR3 spans 14 amino acids. The CDR3 is CASRSGISNSPLHF. CDR3 sequence (DNA): TGTGCCAGCAGATCCGGGATATCGAATTCACCCCTCCACTTT.

Many counts were recorded for this clonotype. The rearrangement links TRBV19 to TRBJ1-1, with a tentative D call TRBD1 (6 bases). This CDR3 contains 13 residues. Germline V gene lookup returns CDR1 LNHDA and CDR2 SQIVND (reference sequence). Trimming shortened V by 10 bases and J by 1 base, and 13 bases separated the two germline ends. DNA of the CDR3: TGTGCCACCAAGGGGGGGCCGAACACTGAAGCTTTCTTT. Translated: CATKGGPNTEAFF. Looking up the rest from reference TRBV19 and TRBJ1-1 gives the full variable domain: DGGITQSPKYLFRKEGQNVTLSCEQNLNHDAMYWYRQDPGQGLRLIYYSQIVNDFQKGDIAEGYSVSREKKESFPLTVTSAQKNPTAFYLCATKGGPNTEAFFGQGTRLTVV.

The V call is TRBV7-8, the J call TRBJ2-6; D gene uncertain. The CDR3 loop spans 16 amino acids. Trimming took off 5 bases at V and 0 bases at J, with 11 bases between the two ends. In germline, CDR1 is SGHVS, CDR2 FQNEAQ. The CDR3 is CASSLLSYSGANVLTF. The CDR3 DNA reads TGTGCCAGCAGCCTCCTGAGTTACTCTGGGGCCAACGTCCTGACTTTC. Complete variable domain (other parts from reference TRBV7-8 and TRBJ2-6): GAGVSQSPRYKVAKRGQDVALRCDPISGHVSLFWYQQALGQGPEFLTYFQNEAQLDKSGLPSDRFFAERPEGSVSTLKIQRTQQEDSAVYLCASSLLSYSGANVLTFGAGSRLTVL.

The CDR3 is CASSPSGANEKLFF. The CDR3 bases are TGTGCCAGCAGTCCCTCGGGGGCGAATGAAAAACTGTTTTTT. The chain has TRBV27 and TRBJ1-4; D might be TRBD1 (6 bases). Germline CDR1 and CDR2: MNHEY and SMNVEV (reference sequence). Trimming stripped 5 bases from V and 5 bases from J, with 12 bases between. This CDR3 has 14 amino acids.